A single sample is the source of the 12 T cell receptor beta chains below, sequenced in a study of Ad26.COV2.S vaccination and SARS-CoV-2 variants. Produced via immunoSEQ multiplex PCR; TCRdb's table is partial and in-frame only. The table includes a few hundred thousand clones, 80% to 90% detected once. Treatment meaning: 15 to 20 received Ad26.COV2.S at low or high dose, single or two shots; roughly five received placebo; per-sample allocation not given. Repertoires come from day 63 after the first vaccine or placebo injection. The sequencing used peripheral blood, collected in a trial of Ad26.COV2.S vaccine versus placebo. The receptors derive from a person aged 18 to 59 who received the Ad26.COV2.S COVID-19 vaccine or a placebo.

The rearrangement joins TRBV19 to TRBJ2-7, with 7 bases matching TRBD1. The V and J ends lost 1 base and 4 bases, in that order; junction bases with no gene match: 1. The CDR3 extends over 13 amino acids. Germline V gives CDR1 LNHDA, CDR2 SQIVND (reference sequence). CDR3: CASSIGDRYEQYF. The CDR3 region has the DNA TGTGCCAGTAGTATAGGGGACAGATACGAGCAGTACTTC.

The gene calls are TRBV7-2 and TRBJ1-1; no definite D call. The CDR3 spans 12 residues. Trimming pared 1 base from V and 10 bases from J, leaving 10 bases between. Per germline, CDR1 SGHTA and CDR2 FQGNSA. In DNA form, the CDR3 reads TGTGCCAGCAGCTTAGTCGCTTTGACAGCTTTCTTT. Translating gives CASSLVALTAFF.

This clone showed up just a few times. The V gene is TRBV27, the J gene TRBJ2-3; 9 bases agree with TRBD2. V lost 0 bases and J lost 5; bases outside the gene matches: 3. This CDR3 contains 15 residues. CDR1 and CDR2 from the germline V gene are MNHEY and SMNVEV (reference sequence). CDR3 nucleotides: TGTGCCAGCAGTTTATCCGGACTAGCGAGAGATACGCAGTATTTT. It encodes CASSLSGLARDTQYF.

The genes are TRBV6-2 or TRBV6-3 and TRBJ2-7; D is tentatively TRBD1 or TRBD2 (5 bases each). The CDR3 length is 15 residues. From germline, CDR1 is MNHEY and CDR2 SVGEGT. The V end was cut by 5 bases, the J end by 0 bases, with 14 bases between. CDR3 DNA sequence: TGTGCCAGCAGTGACTTCCGGGACCCCTCCTACGAGCAGTACTTC. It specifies CASSDFRDPSYEQYF.

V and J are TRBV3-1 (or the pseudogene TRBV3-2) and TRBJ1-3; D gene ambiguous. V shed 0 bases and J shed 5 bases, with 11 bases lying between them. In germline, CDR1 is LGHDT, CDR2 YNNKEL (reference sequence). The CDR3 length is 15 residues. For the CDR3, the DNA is TGTGCCAGCAGCCAAGATTCGACATACCGAAACACCATATATTTT. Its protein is CASSQDSTYRNTIYF.

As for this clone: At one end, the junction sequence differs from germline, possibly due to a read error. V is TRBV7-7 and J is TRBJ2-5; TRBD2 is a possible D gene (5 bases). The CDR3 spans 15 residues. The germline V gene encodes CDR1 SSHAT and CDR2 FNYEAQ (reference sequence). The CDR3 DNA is TGTGCTAGCAGCTTAGCGCCTAGTGCGTGGGAGACCCAGTACTTC. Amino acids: CASSLAPSAWETQYF.

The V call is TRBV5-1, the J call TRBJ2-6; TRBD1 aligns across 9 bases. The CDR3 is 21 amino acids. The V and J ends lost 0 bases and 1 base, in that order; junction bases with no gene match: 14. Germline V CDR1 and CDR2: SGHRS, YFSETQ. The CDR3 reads CASSLAWRTGVIESGANVLTF. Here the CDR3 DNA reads TGCGCCAGCAGCTTGGCCTGGAGGACAGGGGTTATAGAATCTGGGGCCAACGTCCTGACTTTC.

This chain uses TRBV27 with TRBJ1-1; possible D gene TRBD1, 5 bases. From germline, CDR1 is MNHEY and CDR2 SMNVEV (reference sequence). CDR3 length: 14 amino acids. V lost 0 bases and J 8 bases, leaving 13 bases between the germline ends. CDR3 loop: CASSLSMGQIEAFF. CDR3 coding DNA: TGTGCCAGCAGTTTATCAATGGGGCAGATAGAAGCTTTCTTT.

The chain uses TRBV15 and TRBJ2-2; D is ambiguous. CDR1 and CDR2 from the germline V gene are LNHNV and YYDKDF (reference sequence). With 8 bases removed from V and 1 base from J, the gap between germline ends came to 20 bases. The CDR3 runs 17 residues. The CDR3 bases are TGTGCCACCTCCAACCCGGTCACGGGCGAGAACACCGGGGAGCTGTTTTTT. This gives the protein CATSNPVTGENTGELFF.

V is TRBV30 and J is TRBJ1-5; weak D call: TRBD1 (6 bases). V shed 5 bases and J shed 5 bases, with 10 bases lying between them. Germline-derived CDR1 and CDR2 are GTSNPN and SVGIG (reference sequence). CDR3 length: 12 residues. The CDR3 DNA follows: TGTGCCTGGGGTCCAGGGGATCAGCCCCAGCATTTT. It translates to CAWGPGDQPQHF.

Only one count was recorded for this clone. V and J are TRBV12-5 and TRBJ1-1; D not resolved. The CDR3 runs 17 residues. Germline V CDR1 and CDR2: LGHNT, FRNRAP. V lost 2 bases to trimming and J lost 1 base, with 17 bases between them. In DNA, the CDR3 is TGTGCTAGTGGTTTGAATGGTATTAGGGCGGGGAACACTGAAGCTTTCTTT. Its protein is CASGLNGIRAGNTEAFF.

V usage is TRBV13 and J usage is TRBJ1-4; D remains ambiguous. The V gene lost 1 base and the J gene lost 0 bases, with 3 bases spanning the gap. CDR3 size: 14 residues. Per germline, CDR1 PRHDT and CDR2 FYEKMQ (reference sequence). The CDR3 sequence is CASSLVATNEKLFF. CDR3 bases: TGTGCCAGCAGCTTAGTTGCAACTAATGAAAAACTGTTTTTT. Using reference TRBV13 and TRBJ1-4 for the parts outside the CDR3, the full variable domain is AAGVIQSPRHLIKEKRETATLKCYPIPRHDTVYWYQQGPGQDPQFLISFYEKMQSDKGSIPDRFSAQQFSDYHSELNMSSLELGDSALYFCASSLVATNEKLFFGSGTQLSVL.